This TCR beta chain derives from a study of blood T cells in healthy people across ages. Overall study context: About one barcoded beta molecule per two T cells was the capture yield of template switching. Study outcomes and limitations: Among long-lived donors, naive CD4+ cells were more numerous and diversity higher than in aged donors.

The CDR3 runs 13 residues. From germline, CDR1 is SQVTM and CDR2 ANQGSEA. With a J-beta primer mix and a sample-barcoded 5' primer, a second PCR ran about 7 to 12 cycles. A tag from a template-switch adaptor with 12 random nucleotides marked each cDNA molecule. MiXCR, applied by TCRdb to the 5' RACE reads, yields one record per CDR3 protein. The sample gives fewer than 1,200,000 distinct CDR3 sequences, approximately 25% of which show up once; approximately 0.75% is in the top ten. This clonotype has just a few counts. The target antigen is unknown. A junction boundary mismatches the germline segment, possibly from a read error. These records were also assigned to another study, of T cells of mothers and their children. As that study records: Related and unrelated pairs show TCR recombination output that thymic selection shapes similarly.

The sequencing input was blood. The sequence was obtained from a girl aged 2-10 years in good health. This sequence joins TRBV29-1 and TRBJ2-1; D is unclear. In nucleotides, the CDR3 is TGCAGCGTTGAAAGGCAGATAAACAATGAGCAGCTCTTC. As protein: CSVERQINNEQLF.